The 25 T cell receptor beta chains below were found in one sample sequenced in a study of cytomegalovirus exposure and HLA in healthy donors. 13 Jbeta primers and 60 Vbeta primers were used for the PCR. The data were produced by immunoSEQ multiplex PCR, yet TCRdb's version contains in-frame clones alone and is incomplete. The repertoire holds more than 110,000 clones, around 77% seen once, with 2% to 2.5% in the top ten. Sequenced: PBMCs. The receptors derive from a man aged 25 to 40 in good health and CMV-seronegative.

The chain employs TRBV7-8 and TRBJ2-7; tentative D call: TRBD1 (5 bases). Trimming pared 2 bases from V and 5 bases from J, leaving 10 bases between. Germline V gene lookup returns CDR1 SGHVS and CDR2 FQNEAQ. The CDR3 loop spans 13 amino acids. This CDR3 reads CASSLTGSDEQYF. The CDR3 nucleotides are TGTGCCAGCAGCTTAACAGGATCGGACGAGCAGTACTTC.

Concerning this clone itself: Relative to the germline gene, one junction end is altered; a read error may explain this. This chain joins TRBV5-1 and TRBJ1-5; possibly TRBD1 for D (6 bases). The germline V gene has CDR1 SGHRS and CDR2 YFSETQ. The CDR3 consists of 15 residues. The CDR3 nucleotides read TGCGCCAGCAGACCAGGGGCATCGGGCGATCAGCCCCAGAATTTT. Translated, it gives CASRPGASGDQPQNF. The whole variable domain, remainder taken from reference TRBV5-1 and TRBJ1-5, is KAGVTQTPRYLIKTRGQQVTLSCSPISGHRSVSWYQQTPGQGLQFLFEYFSETQRNKGNFPGRFSGRQFSNSRSEMNVSTLELGDSALYLCASRPGASGDQPQNFGDGTRLSIL.

The rearrangement links TRBV7-9 to TRBJ1-3; D not resolved. CDR1 is SEHNR, CDR2 FQNEAQ, per germline (reference sequence). This CDR3 is built from 16 residues. V lost 0 bases and J lost 1, with 10 bases in between. The CDR3 loop is CASSLARLRSGNTIYF. DNA for the CDR3: TGTGCCAGCAGCTTAGCGCGGTTACGGTCTGGAAACACCATATATTTT.

V is TRBV7-9 and J is TRBJ1-1, with D possibly being TRBD1 (5 bases). The V end was cut by 5 bases, the J end by 2 bases, with 9 bases between. CDR1 and CDR2 (germline): SEHNR, FQNEAQ (reference sequence). This CDR3 region has 13 residues. The CDR3 coding sequence is TGTGCCAGCAGCCCCCAGGGTAACACTGAAGCTTTCTTT. This translates into CASSPQGNTEAFF. Combining the CDR3 with reference TRBV7-9 and TRBJ1-1 gives the whole variable domain DTGVSQNPRHKITKRGQNVTFRCDPISEHNRLYWYRQTLGQGPEFLTYFQNEAQLEKSRLLSDRFSAERPKGSFSTLEIQRTEQGDSAMYLCASSPQGNTEAFFGQGTRLTVV.

The J gene is TRBJ1-6, the V gene TRBV10-2; maybe TRBD1 (5 bases). V shed 2 bases and J shed 0 bases, with 14 bases lying between them. Per germline, CDR1 WSHSY and CDR2 SAAADI. CDR3 length: 18 residues. Written as DNA, the CDR3 is TGCGCCAGCAGTGAGCATGGGACTGATAGCTCCTATAATTCACCCCTCCACTTT. Protein sequence: CASSEHGTDSSYNSPLHF.

The chain is built from TRBV5-4 and TRBJ1-3, with TRBD1 identical over 7 bases. The CDR3 contains 14 residues. Germline CDR1 reads SGHNT; CDR2 reads YYREEE (reference sequence). With 4 bases clipped from V and 2 bases from J, the junction kept 3 bases outside the gene matches. The CDR3 DNA sequence: TGTGCCAGCAGCACCGGGACAGCTGGAAACACCATATATTTT. Protein: CASSTGTAGNTIYF.

This clone has more than one count but fewer than ten. The chain carries TRBV6-1 and TRBJ1-4; a possible D gene is TRBD1 (6 bases). Trimming shortened V by 4 bases and J by 3 bases, and 9 bases separated the two germline ends. Germline V gives CDR1 MNHNS, CDR2 SASEGT. This CDR3 comprises 14 residues. CDR3 amino acids: CASSVRQANEKLFF. CDR3 DNA sequence: TGTGCCAGCAGTGTTAGACAGGCTAATGAAAAACTGTTTTTT.

There are a few counts of this clone. The chain couples TRBV6-6 to TRBJ2-7; 9 bases agree with TRBD1. The V gene end was trimmed by 4 bases and the J gene end by 3 bases; junction bases not matched to a gene: 7. CDR1 and CDR2 (germline): MNHNY, SVGAGI (reference sequence). The CDR3 totals 15 residues. This chain's CDR3 is CASSSVQGAYYEQYF. The CDR3 coding sequence is TGTGCCAGCAGTTCCGTACAGGGGGCATACTACGAGCAGTACTTC.

This chain links TRBV21-1 with TRBJ2-5; the table's D gene call, TRBD2, was not cross checked with the DNA. TRBV21-1 is annotated as a pseudogene. This CDR3 is built from 11 residues. The CDR3 nucleotides are TGTGCCAGCAGCGGGGGGTGGACCCAGTACTTC. Translation: CASSGGWTQYF.

This clone was observed once. The chain combines TRBV13 with TRBJ2-1; tentative D call: TRBD2 (5 bases). The V end was cut by 5 bases, the J end by 0 bases, with 14 bases between. Germline CDR1 reads PRHDT; CDR2 reads FYEKMQ (reference sequence). The CDR3 has 16 amino acids. For the CDR3, the DNA is TGTGCCAGCAGCCCCATGGGAGATCGCTCCTACAATGAGCAGTTCTTC. This sequence encodes CASSPMGDRSYNEQFF.

The J gene is TRBJ1-1, the V gene TRBV5-4; 12 bases fit TRBD1. The CDR3 is 14 amino acids. The germline gives CDR1 SGHNT, CDR2 YYREEE (reference sequence). The V gene end was trimmed by 4 bases and the J gene end by 6 bases; junction bases not matched to a gene: 4. CDR3 sequence reads: CASSPGTGGPEAFF. CDR3 in DNA: TGTGCCAGCAGCCCCGGGACAGGGGGCCCTGAAGCTTTCTTT.

CDR3 DNA sequence: TGTGCCAGCAGTTATCGGACAGGGGTTGAAGCTTTCTTT. It encodes CASSYRTGVEAFF. The V call is TRBV6-5, the J call TRBJ1-1, with 9 nucleotides matching TRBD1. Germline loops: CDR1 MNHEY, CDR2 SVGAGI. This CDR3 is 13 amino acids long. With V trimmed by 3 bases and J by 7 bases, 3 bases remained unmatched.

This clone was seen only a few times. The chain recombines TRBV18 with TRBJ1-1; D remains unclear. V was cut by 3 bases and J by 0 bases, with 5 bases left in between. The length of the CDR3 is 13 residues. Germline assignment: CDR1 KGHSH and CDR2 LQKENI. In DNA, the CDR3 is TGTGCCAGCTCACCGCTAGTGAACACTGAAGCTTTCTTT. It yields the protein CASSPLVNTEAFF.

CDR3 residues: CASSRPGVDTGELFF. The CDR3 coding sequence is TGTGCCAGCAGCCGCCCGGGGGTAGACACCGGGGAGCTGTTTTTT. This chain links TRBV7-9 with TRBJ2-2; tentative D call: TRBD2 (6 bases). Germline loops: CDR1 SEHNR, CDR2 FQNEAQ (reference sequence). Between the trimmed V and J ends, which lost 5 bases and 3 bases, there was a span of 13 bases. The CDR3 loop spans 15 amino acids.

J is TRBJ2-3 and V is TRBV5-1; 12 nucleotides align to TRBD2. Germline CDR1 reads SGHRS; CDR2 reads YFSETQ. This CDR3 comprises 19 residues. After removal of 2 bases from V and 4 bases from J, the junction contained 14 bases not matched to a gene. The CDR3 reads CASSFQVGLAGSLSDTQYF. For the CDR3, the DNA is TGCGCCAGCAGCTTTCAAGTCGGACTAGCGGGGAGTTTGTCAGATACGCAGTATTTT.

This clone came up once. This chain joins TRBV4-1 and TRBJ2-2; D unclear. CDR3 length: 14 amino acids. The germline V gene has CDR1 MGHRA and CDR2 YSYEKL. The germline V and J ends were trimmed by 1 base and 5 bases, with 8 bases remaining between them. This CDR3 reads CASSQGFRTGELFF. CDR3 bases: TGCGCCAGCAGCCAAGGCTTCCGGACCGGGGAGCTGTTTTTT.

The V call is TRBV5-4, the J call TRBJ2-3; D possibly corresponds to TRBD2 (5 bases). Trimming removed 7 bases from V and 1 base from J, with 10 bases in between. The CDR3 runs to 13 residues. The germline CDR1 and CDR2 sequences are SGHNT and YYREEE (reference sequence). The CDR3 nucleotides read TGTGCCAGCGGAGGCGACGGCACAGATACGCAGTATTTT. Protein product: CASGGDGTDTQYF.

Regarding this clone: A much larger clone sits a single nucleotide away, making a read error possible. The sample carries other DNA sequences with the same CDR3. The rearrangement uses TRBV28 and TRBJ2-3, with 7 bases aligning to TRBD2. Germline CDR1 is MDHEN and CDR2 is SYDVKM. The CDR3 length is 14 residues. V dropped 2 bases and J dropped 1; count of bases not matched to a gene: 0. The CDR3 sequence: CASSLAGGTDTQYF. The CDR3 bases are TGTGCCAGCAGTTTAGCGGGAGGCACAGATACGCAGTATTTT.

This chain uses TRBV28 with TRBJ1-1; D is unclear. This CDR3 contains 11 residues. Germline V lookup: CDR1 MDHEN, CDR2 SYDVKM. CDR3 loop: CGRLRSTEAFF. The DNA of the CDR3 is TGTGGACGCCTTAGGAGCACTGAAGCTTTCTTT.

The V and J genes are TRBV28 and TRBJ1-1, with D unclear. V was shortened by 4 bases and J by 0 bases, with 12 bases between the two germline ends. This CDR3 spans 15 amino acids. Per germline, CDR1 MDHEN and CDR2 SYDVKM. CDR3 region: CASSWPGSLNTEAFF. For the CDR3, the DNA is TGTGCCAGCAGTTGGCCGGGAAGCCTGAACACTGAAGCTTTCTTT. Combining the CDR3 with reference TRBV28 and TRBJ1-1 gives the whole variable domain DVKVTQSSRYLVKRTGEKVFLECVQDMDHENMFWYRQDPGLGLRLIYFSYDVKMKEKGDIPEGYSVSREKKERFSLILESASTNQTSMYLCASSWPGSLNTEAFFGQGTRLTVV.

This chain joins TRBV5-6 and TRBJ2-1; maybe TRBD2 (5 bases). This CDR3 has 14 amino acids. Between the trimmed V and J ends, which lost 3 bases and 1 base, there was a span of 8 bases. Germline lookup yields CDR1 SGHDT and CDR2 YYEEEE. The CDR3 DNA follows: TGTGCCAGCAGCTGGCGCGGGTCCTACAATGAGCAGTTCTTC. It translates to CASSWRGSYNEQFF.

This chain connects TRBV10-1 to TRBJ2-7, with 9 positions matching TRBD2. V lost 0 bases to trimming and J lost 7 bases; unmatched junction nucleotides: 1. Germline V gene data show CDR1 as WNHNN and CDR2 as SYGVQD (reference sequence). This CDR3 comprises 13 residues. CDR3 region: CASSESLAGEQYF. CDR3 coding DNA: TGCGCCAGCAGTGAGTCGCTAGCGGGGGAGCAGTACTTC.

The chain is built from TRBV21-1 and TRBJ2-1; the table assigns TRBD1, which was not confirmed against the DNA. TRBV21-1 is termed a pseudogene. The CDR3 sequence is 16 residues long. The CDR3 protein is CASSKGGQDRTSEQFF. In DNA form, the CDR3 reads TGTGCCAGCAGCAAAGGGGGGCAGGACAGGACGAGTGAGCAGTTCTTC.

The CDR3, as DNA: TGTGCCAGCAGCTTGGTCCTGCCTCGGGAGCAGTACTTC. Its translation is CASSLVLPREQYF. V is TRBV5-8 and J is TRBJ2-7; D ambiguous. Deletions cut 0 bases from V and 7 bases from J, with 11 bases between. There are 13 residues in the CDR3. Germline V gives CDR1 SGHTS, CDR2 YDEGEE.

This chain connects TRBV5-4 to TRBJ2-2; 11 bases map to TRBD2. After removal of 4 bases from V and 4 bases from J, the junction contained 9 bases not matched to a gene. This CDR3 spans 17 amino acids. Germline V CDR1 and CDR2: SGHNT, YYREEE (reference sequence). In nucleotides, the CDR3 is TGTGCCAGCAGCCCCCTAGCGGGAGGAGCGGGCACCGGGGAGCTGTTTTTT. Translating it yields CASSPLAGGAGTGELFF.